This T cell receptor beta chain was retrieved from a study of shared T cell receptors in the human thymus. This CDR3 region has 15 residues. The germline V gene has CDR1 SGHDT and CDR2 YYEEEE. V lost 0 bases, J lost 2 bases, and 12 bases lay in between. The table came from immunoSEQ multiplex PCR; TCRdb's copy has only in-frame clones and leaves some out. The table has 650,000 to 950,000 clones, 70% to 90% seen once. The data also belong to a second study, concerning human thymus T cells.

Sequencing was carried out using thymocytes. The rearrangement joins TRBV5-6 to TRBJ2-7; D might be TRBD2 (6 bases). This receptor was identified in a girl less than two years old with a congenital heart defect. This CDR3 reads CASSLGAGGTYEQYF. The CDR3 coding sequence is TGTGCCAGCAGCTTGGGGGCCGGGGGAACCTACGAGCAGTACTTC.